Detailed here is one TCR beta chain. What it binds is unknown. This specimen belongs to a study of cytomegalovirus exposure and HLA in healthy donors. Study outcomes and limitations: When presence/absence was analysed, sequencing depth was taken to be roughly uniform across donors. The sole available immune exposure information was CMV serostatus. Most subjects' HLA-A and HLA-B alleles were reportedly predicted from TCR beta sequences. One variant, a missense change in DCLRE1C, was linked in a later analysis to TCR beta V- and J-gene trimming.

The study ran its PCR with 60 Vbeta and 13 Jbeta primers. TCRdb's table, derived via immunoSEQ multiplex PCR, lists solely in-frame clones and lacks some. Of 100,000 to 140,000 clones in the sample, roughly 82% are singletons; the top ten hold roughly 2.6%. V was trimmed by 6 bases and J by 0 bases, leaving 12 bases between them. Germline V gene data show CDR1 as SGHDT and CDR2 as YYEEEE. The CDR3 sequence is 14 residues long. Input material: PBMCs. The sequence came from a man aged 25-45 years in good health and CMV-seropositive. The chain recombines TRBV5-6 with TRBJ1-1; weak D call: TRBD1 (5 bases). CDR3 in amino acids: CASILGTLNTEAFF. The CDR3, as DNA: TGTGCCAGCATCCTTGGGACTCTGAACACTGAAGCTTTCTTT.